The clone carrying this T cell receptor beta chain was detected a few times. What it binds is unknown. Amplified regions were TCR beta CDR3 sequences from RNA transcripts. Initially, a first-round RT-PCR of the TCR CDR3 employed the HTBI primer set. Via MiXCR, TCRdb re-called the multiplex PCR reads, giving one row per CDR3 protein. There are about 290,000 distinct CDR3 sequences in the sample; roughly 15% occur only once, and 7.9% lies in the top ten. Germline V gives CDR1 MNHNS, CDR2 SASEGT. V was trimmed by 8 bases and J by 4 bases, leaving 9 bases between them. The CDR3 contains 12 residues. The source of the sample is a study of T cells in Graves' hyperthyroidism and ophthalmopathy. Study observations and caveats: Most thyroid clonotypes with frequency above 0.001 were detected in blood.

Participants, patients aged 18 to 65, had newly diagnosed hyperthyroidism with a duration under 2 months. Patients were excluded for uncontrolled infection, other autoimmune disease, pregnancy or lactation. The diagnoses drew upon clinical symptoms, serum thyroxine and TRAb, thyroid ultrasound and orbital computed tomography. This receptor was taken from a woman in her thirties or forties with Graves' hyperthyroidism. The J gene is TRBJ1-3, the V gene TRBV6-1; D gene unclear. The sample was blood. DNA for the CDR3: TGTGCCAGCTTCAAGACCGGAAACACCATATATTTT. As protein: CASFKTGNTIYF.